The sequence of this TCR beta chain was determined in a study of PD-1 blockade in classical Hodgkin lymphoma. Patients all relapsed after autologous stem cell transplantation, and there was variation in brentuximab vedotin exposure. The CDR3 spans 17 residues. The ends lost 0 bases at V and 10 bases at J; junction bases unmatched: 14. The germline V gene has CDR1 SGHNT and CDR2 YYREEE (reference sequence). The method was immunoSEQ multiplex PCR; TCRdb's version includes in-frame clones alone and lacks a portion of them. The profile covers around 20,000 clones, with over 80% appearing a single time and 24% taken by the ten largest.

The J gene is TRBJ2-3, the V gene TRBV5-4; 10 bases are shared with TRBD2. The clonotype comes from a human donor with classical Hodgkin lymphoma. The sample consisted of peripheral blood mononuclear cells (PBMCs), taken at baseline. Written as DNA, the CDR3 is TGTGCCAGCAGCTTGGATATTACTAGCGGGGCCGGGGGCTCGCAGTATTTT. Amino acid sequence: CASSLDITSGAGGSQYF. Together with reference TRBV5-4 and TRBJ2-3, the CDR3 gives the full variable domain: ETGVTQSPTHLIKTRGQQVTLRCSSQSGHNTVSWYQQALGQGPQFIFQYYREEENGRGNFPPRFSGLQFPNYSSELNVNALELDDSALYLCASSLDITSGAGGSQYFGPGTRLTVL.